The 13 T cell receptor beta chains reported below all come from one sample, sequenced in a study of OX40 agonist ivuxolimab in advanced cancers. TCRdb keeps only in-frame clones here, not all; method: immunoSEQ multiplex PCR. The table shows around 31,000 clones, with around nine tenths occurring only once. The specimen was CD4+ or CD8+ T cells sorted from blood, collected in a trial of the OX40 agonist ivuxolimab. The receptors here all came from an adult with an advanced solid tumor such as melanoma, head and neck, liver or kidney cancer.

CDR3 DNA: TGTGCCAGTAGTATAGAGGGGATGGCTAGCGGGAGCTACGAGCAGTACTTC. This codes for CASSIEGMASGSYEQYF. The rearrangement uses TRBV19 and TRBJ2-7, with 10 bases identical to TRBD2. The J segment lost 3 bases and the V segment lost 0 bases, leaving 8 bases of the junction unmatched. Germline loops: CDR1 LNHDA, CDR2 SQIVND (reference sequence). The CDR3 is 17 amino acids.

Relative to its sample, this clone is medium-sized. The chain couples TRBV10-3 to TRBJ2-7; 7 nucleotides agree with TRBD2. With 8 bases clipped from V and 6 bases from J, the junction kept 7 bases outside the gene matches. Germline loops: CDR1 ENHRY, CDR2 SYGVKD. This CDR3 spans 12 amino acids. CDR3 DNA sequence: TGTGCCATCGGGGGGGGTAGGGGCGAGCAGTACTTC. Its translation is CAIGGGRGEQYF.

The V gene is TRBV7-3, the J gene TRBJ2-2; weak D call: TRBD1 (7 bases). The CDR3 loop spans 17 amino acids. Trimming took 5 bases from V and 6 from J, leaving 22 bases between them. CDR1 is SGHTA and CDR2 is FQGTGA in the germline V gene. CDR3 loop: CASSPIRETGNPGELFF. Written as DNA, the CDR3 is TGTGCCAGCAGCCCCATTCGGGAGACAGGGAATCCCGGGGAGCTGTTTTTT.

The rearrangement links TRBV7-9 to TRBJ1-1; no definite D call. CDR1 and CDR2 from the germline V gene are SEHNR and FQNEAQ (reference sequence). The V end was cut by 5 bases, the J end by 0 bases, with 16 bases between. The length of the CDR3 is 16 residues. The CDR3, as DNA: TGTGCCAGCAGCCCCGGAGGGCTTCCAATGAACACTGAAGCTTTCTTT. Amino acids: CASSPGGLPMNTEAFF.

CDR3 sequence reads: CASRHGGAVGYEQYF. In DNA, the CDR3 is TGTGCCAGCAGGCACGGGGGCGCAGTGGGGTACGAGCAGTACTTC. The V and J genes are TRBV27 and TRBJ2-7, with D perhaps assigned TRBD1 or TRBD2 (6 bases each). The V end lost 6 bases, the J end lost 4 bases, and 19 bases lay between the germline ends. The germline V gene encodes CDR1 MNHEY and CDR2 SMNVEV (reference sequence). The CDR3 sequence is 15 residues long.

V and J are TRBV7-2 and TRBJ1-1; 10 nucleotides align to TRBD1. CDR1 SGHTA and CDR2 FQGNSA come from the germline V gene. The CDR3 has 14 residues. V trimming: 7 bases; J trimming: 3 bases; junction bases outside the gene matches: 5. CDR3: CASIGQGGYTEAFF. In DNA, the CDR3 is TGTGCCAGCATCGGACAGGGGGGTTACACTGAAGCTTTCTTT.

J is TRBJ1-6 and V is TRBV7-9; the D gene is possibly TRBD1 (6 bases). CDR1 and CDR2 (germline): SEHNR, FQNEAQ (reference sequence). This CDR3 has 14 amino acids. The V end was cut by 1 base, the J end by 7 bases, with 8 bases between. CDR3 bases: TGTGCCAGCAGCTTAGGGGGGGGCAATTCACCCCTCCACTTT. The encoded protein is CASSLGGGNSPLHF.

The chain employs TRBV5-5 and TRBJ1-5; 8 nucleotides match TRBD1. CDR3 size: 17 residues. Germline V gene data show CDR1 as SGHKS and CDR2 as YYEKEE (reference sequence). The V and J ends lost 0 bases and 5 bases, in that order; junction bases with no gene match: 10. The CDR3 reads CASSLEWTGLGDQPQHF. The CDR3 DNA reads TGTGCCAGCAGCTTGGAGTGGACAGGGCTCGGGGATCAGCCCCAGCATTTT. Full variable domain (rest looked up from reference TRBV5-5 and TRBJ1-5): DAGVTQSPTHLIKTRGQQVTLRCSPISGHKSVSWYQQVLGQGPQFIFQYYEKEERGRGNFPDRFSARQFPNYSSELNVNALLLGDSALYLCASSLEWTGLGDQPQHFGDGTRLSIL.

The chain uses TRBV10-2 and TRBJ2-7; 7 positions agree with TRBD1. After removal of 5 bases from V and 5 bases from J, the junction contained 6 bases not matched to a gene. From germline, CDR1 is WSHSY and CDR2 SAAADI. The CDR3 is made up of 13 amino acids. CDR3 nucleotide sequence: TGCGCCAGCAGTCCTCCAGGGGGTCACGAGCAGTACTTC. Encoded protein: CASSPPGGHEQYF.

V and J are TRBV4-1 and TRBJ2-7; no definite D call. Trimming pared 0 bases from V and 7 bases from J, leaving 16 bases between. The CDR3 loop spans 15 amino acids. The germline V gene has CDR1 MGHRA and CDR2 YSYEKL. The CDR3 coding sequence is TGCGCCAGCAGCCAAGATCCCCATTTCCCTACGGAGCAGTACTTC. Its protein is CASSQDPHFPTEQYF.

This rearrangement joins TRBV15 to TRBJ2-1; D gene unclear. V shed 9 bases and J shed 0 bases, with 12 bases lying between them. This CDR3 region has 14 residues. The germline gives CDR1 LNHNV, CDR2 YYDKDF (reference sequence). CDR3: CATNPGSSYNEQFF. In nucleotides, the CDR3 is TGTGCCACTAACCCAGGTAGCTCCTACAATGAGCAGTTCTTC.

This chain joins TRBV29-1 and TRBJ2-3, with D tentatively TRBD2 (5 bases). CDR3 size: 13 residues. V lost 7 bases and J lost 2, with 13 bases in between. The germline gives CDR1 SQVTM, CDR2 ANQGSEA. The CDR3 reads CSALEGTTDTQYF. The CDR3 nucleotides read TGCAGCGCCCTCGAGGGAACCACAGATACGCAGTATTTT.

The chain employs TRBV9 and TRBJ2-7; 10 bases fit TRBD1. This CDR3 has 15 amino acids. V shed 0 bases and J 2 bases; nucleotides not matched to a gene: 2. Per the germline V gene, CDR1 is SGDLS and CDR2 is YYNGEE. The CDR3: CASSVAGTGAYEQYF. The CDR3 nucleotides are TGTGCCAGCAGCGTAGCCGGGACAGGGGCCTACGAGCAGTACTTC. The whole variable domain, filled in from reference TRBV9 and TRBJ2-7, reads DSGVTQTPKHLITATGQRVTLRCSPRSGDLSVYWYQQSLDQGLQFLIQYYNGEERAKGNILERFSAQQFPDLHSELNLSSLELGDSALYFCASSVAGTGAYEQYFGPGTRLTVT.